This T cell receptor (beta chain) was observed in a study of CD8+ T cells in alopecia areata. Sequencing templates came from extracted RNA that was reverse transcribed into cDNA. Sequencing was performed with immunoSEQ multiplex PCR; in TCRdb, only in-frame clones are kept and a portion is missing. The table includes fewer than 100,000 clones, roughly 47% detected once. V lost 4 bases and J lost 3, with 11 bases in between. This CDR3 is 14 amino acids long. In germline, CDR1 is KGHSH, CDR2 LQKENI. The specimen sequenced was CD4+ T cells sorted from blood. The sequence was obtained from a human donor with alopecia areata. This sequence joins TRBV18 and TRBJ2-3; D may be TRBD2 (6 bases). The CDR3 sequence is CASSLGLQTDTQYF. The CDR3 DNA is TGTGCCAGCTCACTGGGACTTCAAACAGATACGCAGTATTTT.